These 31 T cell receptor beta chains came from one sample sequenced in a study of CD8+ T cells in alopecia areata. Extraction and reverse transcription of RNA yielded cDNA as the sequencing template. The data were produced by immunoSEQ multiplex PCR, yet TCRdb's version contains in-frame clones alone and is incomplete. The sample records more than 150,000 clones, 59% being singletons. The source was CD4+ T cells sorted from blood, collected at week 0. The receptors originated from a human donor with alopecia areata.

J is TRBJ1-5 and V is TRBV5-1, with D possibly being TRBD1 (5 bases). This CDR3 spans 15 amino acids. Germline CDR1 and CDR2: SGHRS and YFSETQ. The ends were cut back, 0 bases at V and 1 base at J, with 8 bases in the middle. In DNA, the CDR3 is TGCGCCAGCAGCTTGGAGGGGAAGAGCAATCAGCCCCAGCATTTT. This codes for CASSLEGKSNQPQHF.

V gene TRBV6-6 combines with J gene TRBJ2-1; D is undetermined. Germline assignment: CDR1 MNHNY and CDR2 SVGAGI (reference sequence). The CDR3 consists of 11 residues. Trimming removed 0 bases at V and 10 bases at J, with 4 bases between. CDR3 DNA: TGTGCCAGCAGTTACTCCTTCGAGCAGTTCTTC. It codes for CASSYSFEQFF.

This chain uses TRBV28 with TRBJ2-7; D gene ambiguous. The germline V gene has CDR1 MDHEN and CDR2 SYDVKM. The CDR3 totals 13 residues. Deletions cut 2 bases from V and 2 bases from J, with 7 bases between. The CDR3 region has the DNA TGTGCCAGCAGTTTAACGTCCCCCTACGAGCAGTACTTC. It is translated as CASSLTSPYEQYF.

The J gene is TRBJ2-5, the V gene TRBV4-2; possibly TRBD1 for D (6 bases). CDR3 size: 16 residues. The V gene lost 0 bases and the J gene lost 2 bases, with 13 bases spanning the gap. Germline loops: CDR1 LGHNA, CDR2 YNFKEQ. The CDR3 DNA reads as TGTGCCAGCAGCCAAGAGGGGGCCAGCCTTCAAGAGACCCAGTACTTC. This codes for CASSQEGASLQETQYF.

The sample holds a few counts of this clone. V is TRBV5-1 and J is TRBJ2-3; a possible D gene is TRBD1 (7 bases). V lost 4 bases to trimming and J lost 5 bases, with 17 bases between them. The V gene's germline CDR1 is SGHRS and CDR2 YFSETQ. This CDR3 is built from 15 residues. CDR3 DNA sequence: TGCGCCAGCAGCCCAGGGGGGACGGCGGGAGATACGCAGTATTTT. This codes for CASSPGGTAGDTQYF.

This clone was observed a handful of times. V and J are TRBV29-1 and TRBJ2-7; 7 positions agree with TRBD1. Unmatched junction bases numbered 12, after V lost 6 bases and J lost 1 base. The CDR3 covers 15 residues. From germline, CDR1 is SQVTM and CDR2 ANQGSEA. The CDR3 nucleotides are TGCAGCGTCGGAAAATGGACAGGTCCTTCCTACGAGCAGTACTTC. It is translated as CSVGKWTGPSYEQYF.

This chain connects TRBV11-3 to TRBJ2-6; no clear D. V lost 4 bases, J lost 0 bases, and 7 bases lay in between. The CDR3 runs to 15 residues. Germline loops: CDR1 SGHNT, CDR2 YENEEA. As DNA, the CDR3 is TGTGCCAGCAGCTCCCGTGCCTCTGGGGCCAACGTCCTGACTTTC. Protein sequence: CASSSRASGANVLTF.

This clone was found a few times. The chain is built from TRBV4-1 and TRBJ2-1; 7 nucleotides align to TRBD2. Germline V gene data show CDR1 as MGHRA and CDR2 as YSYEKL. CDR3 length: 15 amino acids. Trimming removed 0 bases from V and 3 bases from J; junction bases left unmatched: 2. The CDR3 DNA sequence: TGCGCCAGCAGCCAAGACGGGGGGAACTACAATGAGCAGTTCTTC. Encoded protein: CASSQDGGNYNEQFF.

The gene calls are TRBV30 and TRBJ1-5; D not resolved. Looked up from germline, CDR1 is GTSNPN and CDR2 is SVGIG (reference sequence). The CDR3 covers 14 residues. V shed 2 bases and J shed 6 bases, with 14 bases lying between them. The CDR3 DNA reads TGTGCCTGGAGTAGGCCGCAGCGGGGTCAGCCCCAGCATTTT. It yields the protein CAWSRPQRGQPQHF.

This clone was seen many times. This rearrangement joins TRBV19 to TRBJ2-3, with D perhaps TRBD2 (6 bases). Between the trimmed V and J ends, which lost 8 bases and 0 bases, there was a span of 15 bases. The CDR3 covers 15 residues. In germline, CDR1 is LNHDA, CDR2 SQIVND (reference sequence). CDR3 bases: TGTGCCAGTGGAGTAGCGGTAACTAGCACAGATACGCAGTATTTT. Protein: CASGVAVTSTDTQYF.

CDR3 loop: CASSPSMDLAREQYF. The CDR3 DNA is TGTGCCAGCAGCCCCTCTATGGACCTGGCGCGCGAGCAGTACTTC. This chain joins TRBV2 and TRBJ2-7, with D hard to call. Deletions cut 6 bases from V and 6 bases from J, with 21 bases between. The CDR3 spans 15 residues. CDR1 and CDR2 from the germline V gene are SNHLY and FYNNEI. The complete variable domain, with remaining parts taken from reference TRBV2 and TRBJ2-7, reads EPEVTQTPSHQVTQMGQEVILRCVPISNHLYFYWYRQILGQKVEFLVSFYNNEISEKSEIFDDQFSVERPDGSNFTLKIRSTKLEDSAMYFCASSPSMDLAREQYFGPGTRLTVT.

This clone was seen once. The J gene is TRBJ2-1, the V gene TRBV7-2, with 8 bases that match TRBD1. The CDR3 has 14 amino acids. V shed 5 bases and J 5 bases; nucleotides not matched to a gene: 5. Germline CDR1 is SGHTA and CDR2 is FQGNSA. The CDR3 here is CASSKGQANNEQFF. The CDR3 coding sequence is TGTGCCAGCAGCAAGGGACAGGCGAACAATGAGCAGTTCTTC. Together with reference TRBV7-2 and TRBJ2-1, the CDR3 gives the full variable domain: GAGVSQSPSNKVTEKGKDVELRCDPISGHTALYWYRQSLGQGLEFLIYFQGNSAPDKSGLPSDRFSAERTGGSVSTLTIQRTQQEDSAVYLCASSKGQANNEQFFGPGTRLTVL.

The J gene is TRBJ2-7, the V gene TRBV27; 10 nucleotides agree with TRBD1. Trimming cost V 5 bases and J 4 bases; bases outside gene matches: 11. The CDR3 extends over 16 amino acids. CDR1 is MNHEY, CDR2 SMNVEV, per germline (reference sequence). The chain's CDR3 is CASSPRQGARVYEQYF. The DNA of the CDR3 is TGTGCCAGCAGTCCAAGACAGGGGGCAAGGGTATACGAGCAGTACTTC.

Written as DNA, the CDR3 is TGCGCCAGCAGTGGCTCACCACAAGGAGGGGGATCACCCCTCCACTTT. This translates into CASSGSPQGGGSPLHF. The chain employs TRBV10-2 and TRBJ1-6; TRBD1 might be the D (6 bases). The ends were cut back, 4 bases at V and 10 bases at J, with 20 bases in the middle. Germline V gene sequence: CDR1 WSHSY, CDR2 SAAADI. The CDR3 is made up of 16 amino acids.

V gene TRBV5-1 combines with J gene TRBJ2-5; D perhaps matches TRBD1 (6 bases). CDR3 length: 16 amino acids. Germline CDR1 and CDR2: SGHRS and YFSETQ. Trimming shortened V by 5 bases and J by 2 bases, and 19 bases separated the two germline ends. The CDR3 DNA reads as TGCGCCAGCAGAATAAGTGGGGGCGCCGTTCAAGAGACCCAGTACTTC. Protein: CASRISGGAVQETQYF.

This clone appeared a few times. This CDR3 is CASGGAGANYGYTF. In DNA form, the CDR3 reads TGTGCCAGCGGTGGGGCAGGAGCTAACTATGGCTACACCTTC. The V and J genes are TRBV25-1 and TRBJ1-2, with TRBD1 as a possible D gene (5 bases). Per germline, CDR1 MGHDK and CDR2 SYGVNS. The CDR3 extends over 14 amino acids. V lost 8 bases and J 0 bases, leaving 13 bases between the germline ends.

The chain employs TRBV29-1 and TRBJ2-2; the match to TRBD1 covers 7 bases. The CDR3 covers 13 residues. The junction had 3 bases not matched to a gene; V was cut back by 3 bases and J by 5 bases. Germline loops: CDR1 SQVTM, CDR2 ANQGSEA. The CDR3 spells CSVDQGVTGELFF. The CDR3 nucleotides are TGCAGCGTTGACCAGGGGGTTACCGGGGAGCTGTTTTTT.

The rearrangement joins TRBV29-1 to TRBJ2-1, with 7 bases that match TRBD2. The J segment lost 8 bases and the V segment lost 6 bases, leaving 16 bases of the junction unmatched. Germline CDR1 is SQVTM and CDR2 is ANQGSEA. This CDR3 is 15 amino acids long. The CDR3 bases are TGCAGCGTCGTTGGGGTTAGCGTCCGGGGGGATGAGCAGTTCTTC. It encodes CSVVGVSVRGDEQFF.

The chain couples TRBV5-1 to TRBJ1-1; D uncertain. V lost 0 bases and J 5 bases, leaving 11 bases between the germline ends. Germline-derived CDR1 and CDR2 are SGHRS and YFSETQ. The CDR3 has 14 amino acids. CDR3 nucleotides: TGCGCCAGCAGCTTGGCTTGGGGAGGGACTGAAGCTTTCTTT. Amino acid sequence: CASSLAWGGTEAFF.

This rearrangement joins TRBV19 to TRBJ2-3; TRBD1 matches at 12 bases. The germline gives CDR1 LNHDA, CDR2 SQIVND (reference sequence). The trim removed 6 bases at V and 3 bases at J, leaving 10 bases unmatched. This CDR3 comprises 17 residues. The CDR3 protein is CASSPRPGQGATDTQYF. CDR3 DNA: TGTGCCAGTAGCCCTCGTCCGGGACAGGGGGCGACAGATACGCAGTATTTT. The full variable domain, in which reference TRBV19 and TRBJ2-3 provide the parts outside the CDR3, is DGGITQSPKYLFRKEGQNVTLSCEQNLNHDAMYWYRQDPGQGLRLIYYSQIVNDFQKGDIAEGYSVSREKKESFPLTVTSAQKNPTAFYLCASSPRPGQGATDTQYFGPGTRLTVL.

J is TRBJ1-5 and V is TRBV4-1; 10 bases are shared with TRBD1. CDR1 MGHRA and CDR2 YSYEKL come from the germline V gene. The CDR3 length is 15 residues. V was clipped by 5 bases and J by 6 bases; unmatched bases: 7. The CDR3 DNA is TGCGCCAGCAGCTCAGGACAGGGGGAGTCTCAGCCCCAGCATTTT. Translated, it gives CASSSGQGESQPQHF.

This sequence joins TRBV30 and TRBJ2-1; 7 positions match TRBD2. The CDR3 has 11 residues. Germline values: CDR1 GTSNPN, CDR2 SVGIG (reference sequence). The V gene end was trimmed by 2 bases and the J gene end by 12 bases; junction bases not matched to a gene: 4. CDR3 region: CAWSSLAGQFF. In DNA form, the CDR3 reads TGTGCCTGGAGTTCTTTAGCGGGGCAGTTCTTC.

The count of this clone is one. The J gene is TRBJ2-7, the V gene TRBV2, with TRBD2 as a possible D gene (5 bases). The CDR3 is 14 residues long. V lost 3 bases and J lost 0, with 9 bases in between. Per germline, CDR1 SNHLY and CDR2 FYNNEI. The CDR3 DNA reads TGTGCCAGCAGTGAGCGGGCCTACTCCTACGAGCAGTACTTC. Translating it yields CASSERAYSYEQYF.

This clone was seen once. The chain recombines TRBV14 with TRBJ1-2, with 7 positions matching TRBD1. This CDR3 is 16 amino acids long. The germline V gene encodes CDR1 SGHDN and CDR2 FVKESK. V gave up 3 bases and J gave up 2 bases; unmatched junction bases: 9. The chain's CDR3 is CASSHRRGQRNYGYTF. Here the CDR3 DNA reads TGTGCCAGCAGCCACCGGCGGGGACAGCGAAACTATGGCTACACCTTC.

The chain uses TRBV9 and TRBJ1-1; maybe TRBD1 (6 bases). The CDR3 has 18 residues. V lost 1 base and J 0 bases, leaving 19 bases between the germline ends. CDR1 and CDR2 (germline): SGDLS, YYNGEE. CDR3 DNA sequence: TGTGCCAGCAGCGTACCCGGACAGCTCCCCCGGATGAACACTGAAGCTTTCTTT. It codes for CASSVPGQLPRMNTEAFF. Using reference TRBV9 and TRBJ1-1 for the parts outside the CDR3, the full variable domain is DSGVTQTPKHLITATGQRVTLRCSPRSGDLSVYWYQQSLDQGLQFLIQYYNGEERAKGNILERFSAQQFPDLHSELNLSSLELGDSALYFCASSVPGQLPRMNTEAFFGQGTRLTVV.

The V and J genes are TRBV5-1 and TRBJ1-2, with D maybe TRBD1 (6 bases). Germline assignment: CDR1 SGHRS and CDR2 YFSETQ. The CDR3 contains 15 residues. V shed 0 bases and J shed 7 bases, with 16 bases lying between them. In nucleotides, the CDR3 is TGCGCCAGCAGCTTGGAAGGTGGACAGAGAAGTGGCTACACCTTC. Protein sequence: CASSLEGGQRSGYTF.

This chain connects TRBV29-1 to TRBJ1-1; D gene unclear. Germline CDR1 SQVTM, CDR2 ANQGSEA. V gave up 8 bases and J gave up 0 bases, with 16 bases separating them. This CDR3 has 14 amino acids. The CDR3 sequence is CSSRVGSMNTEAFF. CDR3 in DNA: TGCAGCTCCCGAGTGGGGAGTATGAACACTGAAGCTTTCTTT.

The chain couples TRBV29-1 to TRBJ2-7; 9 bases line up with TRBD1. V gave up 7 bases and J gave up 2 bases; unmatched junction bases: 9. Germline V gives CDR1 SQVTM, CDR2 ANQGSEA. The CDR3 is made up of 14 amino acids. The CDR3 nucleotides are TGCAGCGCCGCCCGGGACAGGGTCACCTACGAGCAGTACTTC. Protein: CSAARDRVTYEQYF.

The table lists this clone with a few counts. J is TRBJ1-2 and V is TRBV29-1; 7 bases are shared with TRBD1. V shed 2 bases, J shed 6 bases, and the junction held 9 bases outside the gene matches. In germline, CDR1 is SQVTM, CDR2 ANQGSEA. The CDR3 spans 14 residues. CDR3 in DNA: TGCAGCGTTGAACGAAAGGACAGGATCCATGGCTACACCTTC. Residues: CSVERKDRIHGYTF.

Details on this clone: Other DNA sequences in the same sample also yield this CDR3. J is TRBJ1-2 and V is TRBV6-5; TRBD1 agrees at 8 bases. V was pared by 5 bases and J by 7 bases, with 6 bases of the junction left unmatched. The CDR3 totals 13 residues. Germline lookup yields CDR1 MNHEY and CDR2 SVGAGI. CDR3 sequence reads: CASSPGQGRGYTF. The DNA of the CDR3 is TGTGCCAGCAGTCCAGGACAGGGCCGTGGCTACACCTTC.

The chain couples TRBV30 to TRBJ1-2, with 8 positions matching TRBD1. CDR1 is GTSNPN and CDR2 is SVGIG in the germline V gene (reference sequence). V trimming: 4 bases; J trimming: 3 bases; junction bases outside the gene matches: 7. The CDR3 spans 14 residues. The CDR3 bases are TGTGCCTGGACACAGGACAGGGTGTACTATGGCTACACCTTC. It translates to CAWTQDRVYYGYTF.